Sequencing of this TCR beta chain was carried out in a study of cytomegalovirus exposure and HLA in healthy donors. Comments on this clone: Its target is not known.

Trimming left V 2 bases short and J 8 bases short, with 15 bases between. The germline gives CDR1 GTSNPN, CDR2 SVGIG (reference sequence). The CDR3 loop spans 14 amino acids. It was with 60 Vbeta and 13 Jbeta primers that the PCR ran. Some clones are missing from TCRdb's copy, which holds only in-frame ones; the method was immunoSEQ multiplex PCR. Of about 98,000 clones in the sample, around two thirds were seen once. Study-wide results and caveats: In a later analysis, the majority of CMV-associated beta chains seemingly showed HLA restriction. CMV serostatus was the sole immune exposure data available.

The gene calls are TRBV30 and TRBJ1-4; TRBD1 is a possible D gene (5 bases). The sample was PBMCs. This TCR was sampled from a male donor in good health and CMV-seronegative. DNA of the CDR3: TGTGCCTGGAGTTATAAGGGGATTGAAGAAAAACTGTTTTTT. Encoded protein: CAWSYKGIEEKLFF.